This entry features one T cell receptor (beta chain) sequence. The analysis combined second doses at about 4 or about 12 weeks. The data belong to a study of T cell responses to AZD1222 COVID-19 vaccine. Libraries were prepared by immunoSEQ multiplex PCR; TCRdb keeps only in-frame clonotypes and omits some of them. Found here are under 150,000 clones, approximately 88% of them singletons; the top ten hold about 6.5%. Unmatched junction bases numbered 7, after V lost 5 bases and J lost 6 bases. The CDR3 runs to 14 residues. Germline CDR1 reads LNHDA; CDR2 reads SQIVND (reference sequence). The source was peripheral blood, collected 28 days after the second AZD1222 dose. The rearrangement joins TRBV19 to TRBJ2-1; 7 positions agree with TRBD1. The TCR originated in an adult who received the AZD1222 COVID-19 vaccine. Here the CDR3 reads CASSFGTVRNEQFF. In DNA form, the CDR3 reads TGTGCCAGTAGTTTTGGGACAGTCCGCAATGAGCAGTTCTTC.